Here is one T cell receptor (beta chain) with its context. Its recognized antigen is unknown. No much larger clone is present one base from it, and per-base qualities are unavailable. This specimen comes from a study of blood T cells in healthy people across ages (dated by TCRdb to the mid-2010s). Concerning the study at large: Template switching captured roughly one uniquely barcoded TCR beta cDNA molecule per two T cells in model experiments. Age-related changes in TCR beta repertoire diversity were measured in the study by deep sequencing normalized with unique cDNA molecular identifiers. The donors were divided into four age groups: young (average around 15 years), middle-aged (around 41), aged (about 60) and long-lived (approximately 74). To avoid experimental bias, donors of different ages were spread randomly across the sequencing lanes. Using the same blood draw, the study looked at two additional independent replicas of 1 million unique cDNA reads for two donors, one aged 18 to 30 and the other aged 80 or older. Results the study describes overall, beyond this receptor: Compared with the aged group, the long-lived group had more naive CD4+ T cells, fewer expanded clones and increased TCR diversity, a pattern suggesting age selection. The CMV infection status of donors was not known, potentially confounding age-related changes in expanded clonotypes. There was a strong correlation between observed TCR beta diversity and the percentage of naive T cells measured by flow cytometry. Estimates of total diversity based on one million sequenced T cells were regarded as lower bounds and as underestimates. Observed TCR beta diversity per million T cells fell roughly linearly with age, and a significant reduction was already apparent by age around 40. Since profiling was done on bulk unsorted PBMCs, naive and antigen-experienced compartments could not be conclusively compared.

In the germline V gene, CDR1 corresponds to SGHDT and CDR2 to YYEEEE. Including the terminal cysteine and phenylalanine, the CDR3 comprises 16 residues. Only CDR3 DNA is held: 48 bases, read in frame from base 1. Systemically healthy Caucasian individuals from Russia, some 40 in total and aged roughly 6 to 100 years, were included as donors. Each donor gave ten milliliters of peripheral blood, collected into EDTA-treated Vacutainer tubes. PBMCs were isolated by Ficoll-Paque density-gradient centrifugation, with at least 6 million obtained per sample. Trizol reagent was used to extract total RNA from the PBMCs, yielding at least 5 micrograms per sample. Naive CD45RAhigh/CD27high T cell percentages were measured by flow cytometry on a PBMC aliquot from every donor. Library preparation used 5' RACE. This sample was sequenced with an Illumina HiSeq 2500. A second PCR of roughly 7 to 12 cycles was performed with a sample-barcoded 5' primer and a J-beta primer mix. A template-switch 5' adaptor carrying 12 random nucleotides introduced a unique molecular identifier onto each TCR beta cDNA molecule. Each sample yielded at least 3 million CDR3-containing paired-end reads. First-strand cDNA synthesis was performed from all RNA using the Mint cDNA synthesis kit, with priming by a TRBC-specific oligonucleotide. All cDNA was treated with uracil-DNA glycosylase and then went through a first 18-cycle PCR with the universal primers M1SS and BC2_uni_R. The original methods were these. Each sample was normalized by randomly selecting 1 million high-quality reads, each carrying a distinct molecular identifier. Instead of being binned into consensus sequences, reads with shared molecular identifiers were discarded. MiTCR, with a Q25 quality threshold and the strictest error-elimination algorithm, was used for CDR3 identification, clonotype clustering and error correction. A nonparametric unseen species model with Euler transformation was used to estimate a lower bound on total TCR beta diversity. Using fastp trimming at Q25 and MiXCR clonotype assembly, TCRdb reanalyzed the public sequencing data and kept in-frame beta chains. Each entry merges the rows of one CDR3 protein and shows their most common DNA and genes. Clone size and V and J calls follow TCRdb, not the original study. Recorded for this sample are around 970,000 distinct CDR3 sequences; approximately 50% of them occurred a single time. The leading ten clones occupy 20% to 25% of the sample.

In this chain, TRBV5-6 is recombined with TRBJ2-1; the D gene is perhaps TRBD2, on 5 matching bases. The end of the DNA aligns better with TRBJ2-7, so the J call may be wrong. Sample: blood. The receptor's source is a woman in her sixties in good health. The nucleotides are TGTGCCAGCAGCTTGGTGGTGGGAGCCGTTTACAATGAGCAGTACTTC. The translation is CASSLVVGAVYNEQYF.